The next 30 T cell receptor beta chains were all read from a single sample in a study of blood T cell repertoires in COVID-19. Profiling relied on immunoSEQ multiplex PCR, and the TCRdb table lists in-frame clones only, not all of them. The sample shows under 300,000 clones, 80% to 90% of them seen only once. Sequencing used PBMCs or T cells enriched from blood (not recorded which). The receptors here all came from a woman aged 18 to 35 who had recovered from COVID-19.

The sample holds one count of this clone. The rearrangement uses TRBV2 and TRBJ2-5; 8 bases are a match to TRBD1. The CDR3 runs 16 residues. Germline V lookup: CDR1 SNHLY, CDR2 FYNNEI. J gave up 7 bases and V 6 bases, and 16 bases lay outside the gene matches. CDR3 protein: CASRLRSGGLEATQYF. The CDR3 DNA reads TGTGCCAGCAGGCTTCGTTCAGGGGGCTTAGAAGCGACCCAGTACTTC.

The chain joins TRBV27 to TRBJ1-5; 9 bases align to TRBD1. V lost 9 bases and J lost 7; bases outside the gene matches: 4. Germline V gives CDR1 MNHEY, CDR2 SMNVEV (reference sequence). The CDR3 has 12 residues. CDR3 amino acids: CASRQGGQPQHF. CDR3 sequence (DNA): TGTGCCAGTAGACAGGGGGGGCAGCCCCAGCATTTT.

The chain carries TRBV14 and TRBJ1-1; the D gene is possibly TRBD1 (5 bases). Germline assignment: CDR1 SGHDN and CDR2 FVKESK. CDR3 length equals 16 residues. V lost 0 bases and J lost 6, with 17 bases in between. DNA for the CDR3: TGTGCCAGCAGCCAAGAATTGGACACAATGTCCCCTGAAGCTTTCTTT. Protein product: CASSQELDTMSPEAFF.

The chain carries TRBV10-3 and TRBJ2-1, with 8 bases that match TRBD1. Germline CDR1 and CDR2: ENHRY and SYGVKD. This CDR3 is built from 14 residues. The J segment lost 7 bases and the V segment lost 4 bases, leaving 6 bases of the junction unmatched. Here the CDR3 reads CAISGTGQRNEQFF. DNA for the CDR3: TGTGCCATCAGTGGGACAGGGCAAAGGAATGAGCAGTTCTTC.

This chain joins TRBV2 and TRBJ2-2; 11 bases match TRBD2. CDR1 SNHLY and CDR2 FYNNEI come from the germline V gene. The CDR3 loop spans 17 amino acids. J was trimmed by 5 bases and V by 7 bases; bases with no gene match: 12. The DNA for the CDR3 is TGTGCCAGCACGGCTAGCGGGGGGCAAACCCGGACCGGGGAGCTGTTTTTT. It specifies CASTASGGQTRTGELFF.

The CDR3 nucleotides read TGTGCCAGCAGTTCCCCCAGCAGGACAGATACGCAGTATTTT. It yields the protein CASSSPSRTDTQYF. The V and J genes are TRBV27 and TRBJ2-3; D is ambiguous. V lost 4 bases, J lost 3 bases, and 11 bases lay in between. Germline V gene lookup returns CDR1 MNHEY and CDR2 SMNVEV (reference sequence). The CDR3 consists of 14 residues.

Here the CDR3 DNA reads TGTGCCAGCACCCTAACAGGGGGCTCCTACGAGCAGTACTTC. Translated, it gives CASTLTGGSYEQYF. This chain joins TRBV6-5 and TRBJ2-7, with TRBD1 matching over 8 bases. Unmatched junction bases numbered 5, after V lost 7 bases and J lost 0 bases. The germline V gene encodes CDR1 MNHEY and CDR2 SVGAGI. The CDR3 loop spans 14 amino acids.

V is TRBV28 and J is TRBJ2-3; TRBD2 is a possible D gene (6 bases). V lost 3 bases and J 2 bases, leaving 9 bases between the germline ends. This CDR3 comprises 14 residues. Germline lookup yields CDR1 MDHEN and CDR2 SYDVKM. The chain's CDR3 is CASSLEGPTDTQYF. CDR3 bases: TGTGCCAGCAGTTTGGAGGGTCCCACAGATACGCAGTATTTT.

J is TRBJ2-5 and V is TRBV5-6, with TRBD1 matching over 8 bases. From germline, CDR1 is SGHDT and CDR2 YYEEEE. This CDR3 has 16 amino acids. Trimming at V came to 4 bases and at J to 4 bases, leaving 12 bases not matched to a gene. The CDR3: CASSSVKGQVRETQYF. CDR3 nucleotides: TGTGCCAGCAGCAGCGTAAAGGGACAGGTGAGAGAGACCCAGTACTTC. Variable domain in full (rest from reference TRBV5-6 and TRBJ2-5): DAGVTQSPTHLIKTRGQQVTLRCSPKSGHDTVSWYQQALGQGPQFIFQYYEEEERQRGNFPDRFSGHQFPNYSSELNVNALLLGDSALYLCASSSVKGQVRETQYFGPGTRLLVL.

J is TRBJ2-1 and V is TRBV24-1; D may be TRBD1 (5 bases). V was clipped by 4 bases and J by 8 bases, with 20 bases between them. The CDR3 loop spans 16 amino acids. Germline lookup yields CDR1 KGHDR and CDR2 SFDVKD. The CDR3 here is CATSDPGAQAPHEQFF. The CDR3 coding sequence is TGTGCCACCAGTGACCCTGGCGCACAGGCCCCCCATGAGCAGTTCTTC.

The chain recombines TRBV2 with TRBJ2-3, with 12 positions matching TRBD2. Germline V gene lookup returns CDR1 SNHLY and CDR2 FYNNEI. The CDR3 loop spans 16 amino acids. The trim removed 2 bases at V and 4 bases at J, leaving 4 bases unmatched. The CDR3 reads CASSELAGGPPDTQYF. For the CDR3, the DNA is TGTGCCAGCAGTGAACTAGCGGGGGGGCCCCCAGATACGCAGTATTTT. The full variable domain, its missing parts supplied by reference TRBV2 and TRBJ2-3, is EPEVTQTPSHQVTQMGQEVILRCVPISNHLYFYWYRQILGQKVEFLVSFYNNEISEKSEIFDDQFSVERPDGSNFTLKIRSTKLEDSAMYFCASSELAGGPPDTQYFGPGTRLTVL.

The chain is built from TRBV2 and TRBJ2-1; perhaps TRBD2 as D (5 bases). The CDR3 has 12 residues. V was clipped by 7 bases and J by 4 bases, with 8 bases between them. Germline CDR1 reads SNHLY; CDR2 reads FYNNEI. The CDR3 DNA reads TGTGCCAGCACTGGGGAGTACAATGAGCAGTTCTTC. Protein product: CASTGEYNEQFF. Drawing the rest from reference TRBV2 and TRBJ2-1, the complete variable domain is EPEVTQTPSHQVTQMGQEVILRCVPISNHLYFYWYRQILGQKVEFLVSFYNNEISEKSEIFDDQFSVERPDGSNFTLKIRSTKLEDSAMYFCASTGEYNEQFFGPGTRLTVL.

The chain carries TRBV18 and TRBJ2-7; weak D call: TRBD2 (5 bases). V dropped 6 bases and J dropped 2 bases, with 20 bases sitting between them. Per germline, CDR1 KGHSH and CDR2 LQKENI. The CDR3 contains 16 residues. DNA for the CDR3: TGTGCCAGCTCGCCGCTATCACTAGGGAACACCTACGAGCAGTACTTC. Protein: CASSPLSLGNTYEQYF.

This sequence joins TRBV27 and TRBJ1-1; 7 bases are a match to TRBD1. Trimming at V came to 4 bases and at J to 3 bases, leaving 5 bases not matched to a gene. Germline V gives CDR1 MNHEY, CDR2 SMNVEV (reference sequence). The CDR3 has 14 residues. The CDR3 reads CASSWGTADTEAFF. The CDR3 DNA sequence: TGTGCCAGCAGTTGGGGGACAGCTGACACTGAAGCTTTCTTT.

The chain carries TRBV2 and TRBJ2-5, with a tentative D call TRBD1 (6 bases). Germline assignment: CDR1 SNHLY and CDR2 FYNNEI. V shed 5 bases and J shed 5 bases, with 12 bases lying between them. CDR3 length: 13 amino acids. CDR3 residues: CASSQDSRETQYF. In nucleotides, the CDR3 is TGTGCCAGCAGTCAGGACAGCCGGGAGACCCAGTACTTC. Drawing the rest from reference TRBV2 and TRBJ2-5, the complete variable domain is EPEVTQTPSHQVTQMGQEVILRCVPISNHLYFYWYRQILGQKVEFLVSFYNNEISEKSEIFDDQFSVERPDGSNFTLKIRSTKLEDSAMYFCASSQDSRETQYFGPGTRLLVL.

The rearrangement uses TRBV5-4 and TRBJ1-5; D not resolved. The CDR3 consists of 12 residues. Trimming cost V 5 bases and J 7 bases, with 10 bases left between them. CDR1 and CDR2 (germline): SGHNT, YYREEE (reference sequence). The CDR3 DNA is TGTGCCAGCAGTCGCGAGGGACAGCCCCAGCATTTT. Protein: CASSREGQPQHF.

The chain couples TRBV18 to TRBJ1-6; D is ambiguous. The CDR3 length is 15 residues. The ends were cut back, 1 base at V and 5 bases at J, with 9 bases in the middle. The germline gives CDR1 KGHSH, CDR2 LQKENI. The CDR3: CASSPLSQDNSPLHF. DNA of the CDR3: TGTGCCAGCTCACCACTAAGCCAGGATAATTCACCCCTCCACTTT.

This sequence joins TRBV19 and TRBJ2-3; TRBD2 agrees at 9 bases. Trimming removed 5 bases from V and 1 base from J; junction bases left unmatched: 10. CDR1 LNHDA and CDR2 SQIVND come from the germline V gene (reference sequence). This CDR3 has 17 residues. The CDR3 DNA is TGTGCCAGTAGTCCTCGTGGCGAGCGGGGGGGCACAGATACGCAGTATTTT. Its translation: CASSPRGERGGTDTQYF.

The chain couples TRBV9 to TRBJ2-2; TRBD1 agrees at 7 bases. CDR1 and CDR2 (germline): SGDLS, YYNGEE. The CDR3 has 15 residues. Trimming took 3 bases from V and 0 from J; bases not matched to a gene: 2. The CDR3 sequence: CASSDRGANTGELFF. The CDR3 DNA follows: TGTGCCAGCAGCGACAGGGGCGCGAACACCGGGGAGCTGTTTTTT.

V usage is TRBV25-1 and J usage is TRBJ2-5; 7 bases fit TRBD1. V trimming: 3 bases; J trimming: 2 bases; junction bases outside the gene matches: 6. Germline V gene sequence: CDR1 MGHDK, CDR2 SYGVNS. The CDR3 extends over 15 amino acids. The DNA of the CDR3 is TGTGCCAGCAGTGAGCTCCGGGACAGTCAAGAGACCCAGTACTTC. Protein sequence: CASSELRDSQETQYF.

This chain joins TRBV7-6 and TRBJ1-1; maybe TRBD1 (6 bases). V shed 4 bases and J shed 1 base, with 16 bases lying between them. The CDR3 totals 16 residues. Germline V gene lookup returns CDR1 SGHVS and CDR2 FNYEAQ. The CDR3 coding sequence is TGTGCCAGCAGCTCCTCCCCCGGACAGAGGAACACTGAAGCTTTCTTT. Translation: CASSSSPGQRNTEAFF.

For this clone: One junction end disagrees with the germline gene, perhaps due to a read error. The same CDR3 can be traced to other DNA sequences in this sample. For the CDR3, the DNA is TGTGCCAGCAGTGACGGTCTGCCCTCCTATAATTCACCTCTCCACTTT. Protein product: CASSDGLPSYNSPLHF. V usage is TRBV6-1 and J usage is TRBJ1-6; D remains unclear. This CDR3 contains 16 residues. Looked up from germline, CDR1 is MNHNS and CDR2 is SASEGT.

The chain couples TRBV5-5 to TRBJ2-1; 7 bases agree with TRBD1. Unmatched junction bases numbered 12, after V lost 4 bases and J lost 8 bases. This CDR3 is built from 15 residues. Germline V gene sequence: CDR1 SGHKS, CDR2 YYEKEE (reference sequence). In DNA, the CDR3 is TGTGCCAGCAGCGATACAAGGAGAGGGGGCGATGAGCAGTTCTTC. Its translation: CASSDTRRGGDEQFF.

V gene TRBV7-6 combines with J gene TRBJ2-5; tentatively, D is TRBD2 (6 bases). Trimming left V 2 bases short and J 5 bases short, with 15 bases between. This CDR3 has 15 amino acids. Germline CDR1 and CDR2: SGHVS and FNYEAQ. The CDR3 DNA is TGTGCCAGCAGCTTAATGGCAGGAGGAGGGGAGACCCAGTACTTC. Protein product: CASSLMAGGGETQYF.

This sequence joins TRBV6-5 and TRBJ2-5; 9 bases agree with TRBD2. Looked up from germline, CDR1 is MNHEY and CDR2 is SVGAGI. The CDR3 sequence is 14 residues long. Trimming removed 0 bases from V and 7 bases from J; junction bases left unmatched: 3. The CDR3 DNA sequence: TGTGCCAGCAGTTACTCGACTAGCGGCGGGACCCAGTACTTC. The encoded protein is CASSYSTSGGTQYF.

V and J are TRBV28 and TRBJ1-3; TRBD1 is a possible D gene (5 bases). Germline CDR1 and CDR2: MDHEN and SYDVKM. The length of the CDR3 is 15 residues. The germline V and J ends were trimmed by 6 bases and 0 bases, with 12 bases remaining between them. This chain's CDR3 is CASRKAGYSGNTIYF. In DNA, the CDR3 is TGTGCCAGCAGGAAAGCAGGGTACTCTGGAAACACCATATATTTT.

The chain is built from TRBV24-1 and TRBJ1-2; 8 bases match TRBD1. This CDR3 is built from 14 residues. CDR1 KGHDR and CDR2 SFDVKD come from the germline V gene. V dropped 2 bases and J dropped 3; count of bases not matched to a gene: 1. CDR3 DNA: TGTGCCACCAGTGATTACAGGGGGGACTATGGCTACACCTTC. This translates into CATSDYRGDYGYTF.

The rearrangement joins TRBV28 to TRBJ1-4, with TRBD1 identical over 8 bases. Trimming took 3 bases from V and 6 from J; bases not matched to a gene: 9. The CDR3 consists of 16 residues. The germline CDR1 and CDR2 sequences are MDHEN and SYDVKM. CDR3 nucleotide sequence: TGTGCCAGCAGTTTTTTGCCCGGACAGGGTGATGAAAAACTGTTTTTT. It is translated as CASSFLPGQGDEKLFF.

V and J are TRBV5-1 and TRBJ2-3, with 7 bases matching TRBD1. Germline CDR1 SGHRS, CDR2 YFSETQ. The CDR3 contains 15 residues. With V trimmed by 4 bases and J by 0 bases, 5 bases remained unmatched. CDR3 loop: CASSPTGMSTDTQYF. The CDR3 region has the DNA TGCGCCAGCAGCCCGACAGGGATGAGCACAGATACGCAGTATTTT.

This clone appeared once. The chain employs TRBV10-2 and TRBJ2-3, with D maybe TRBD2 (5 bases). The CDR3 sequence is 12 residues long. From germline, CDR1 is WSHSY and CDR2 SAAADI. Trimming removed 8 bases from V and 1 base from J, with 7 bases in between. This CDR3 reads CASGSGTDTQYF. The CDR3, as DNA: TGCGCCAGCGGGAGTGGCACAGATACGCAGTATTTT.